Described below is a single T cell receptor (beta chain) sequence and its context. Its antigen is not identified. This sample stems from a study of T cell responses to AZD1222 COVID-19 vaccine. Clones were sequenced by immunoSEQ multiplex PCR, and TCRdb holds only the in-frame ones, with some missing. The profile covers approximately 150,000 clones, with about 92% appearing a single time and roughly 5% taken by the ten largest. This CDR3 comprises 11 residues. Germline V gene lookup returns CDR1 MNHEY and CDR2 SVGAGI. With 6 bases removed from V and 8 bases from J, the gap between germline ends came to 10 bases. Findings and limits, study-wide: Per reports, nearly half of all spike-specific TCRs target regions that are unmutated in variants.

V is TRBV6-5 and J is TRBJ1-1; perhaps TRBD1 as D (5 bases). The material was peripheral blood, obtained on day 0 of AZD1222 vaccination. This TCR was recovered from an adult in good health. Here the CDR3 DNA reads TGTGCCAGCAGGTCGGGGCTCGAAGCTTTCTTT. Encoded protein: CASRSGLEAFF.